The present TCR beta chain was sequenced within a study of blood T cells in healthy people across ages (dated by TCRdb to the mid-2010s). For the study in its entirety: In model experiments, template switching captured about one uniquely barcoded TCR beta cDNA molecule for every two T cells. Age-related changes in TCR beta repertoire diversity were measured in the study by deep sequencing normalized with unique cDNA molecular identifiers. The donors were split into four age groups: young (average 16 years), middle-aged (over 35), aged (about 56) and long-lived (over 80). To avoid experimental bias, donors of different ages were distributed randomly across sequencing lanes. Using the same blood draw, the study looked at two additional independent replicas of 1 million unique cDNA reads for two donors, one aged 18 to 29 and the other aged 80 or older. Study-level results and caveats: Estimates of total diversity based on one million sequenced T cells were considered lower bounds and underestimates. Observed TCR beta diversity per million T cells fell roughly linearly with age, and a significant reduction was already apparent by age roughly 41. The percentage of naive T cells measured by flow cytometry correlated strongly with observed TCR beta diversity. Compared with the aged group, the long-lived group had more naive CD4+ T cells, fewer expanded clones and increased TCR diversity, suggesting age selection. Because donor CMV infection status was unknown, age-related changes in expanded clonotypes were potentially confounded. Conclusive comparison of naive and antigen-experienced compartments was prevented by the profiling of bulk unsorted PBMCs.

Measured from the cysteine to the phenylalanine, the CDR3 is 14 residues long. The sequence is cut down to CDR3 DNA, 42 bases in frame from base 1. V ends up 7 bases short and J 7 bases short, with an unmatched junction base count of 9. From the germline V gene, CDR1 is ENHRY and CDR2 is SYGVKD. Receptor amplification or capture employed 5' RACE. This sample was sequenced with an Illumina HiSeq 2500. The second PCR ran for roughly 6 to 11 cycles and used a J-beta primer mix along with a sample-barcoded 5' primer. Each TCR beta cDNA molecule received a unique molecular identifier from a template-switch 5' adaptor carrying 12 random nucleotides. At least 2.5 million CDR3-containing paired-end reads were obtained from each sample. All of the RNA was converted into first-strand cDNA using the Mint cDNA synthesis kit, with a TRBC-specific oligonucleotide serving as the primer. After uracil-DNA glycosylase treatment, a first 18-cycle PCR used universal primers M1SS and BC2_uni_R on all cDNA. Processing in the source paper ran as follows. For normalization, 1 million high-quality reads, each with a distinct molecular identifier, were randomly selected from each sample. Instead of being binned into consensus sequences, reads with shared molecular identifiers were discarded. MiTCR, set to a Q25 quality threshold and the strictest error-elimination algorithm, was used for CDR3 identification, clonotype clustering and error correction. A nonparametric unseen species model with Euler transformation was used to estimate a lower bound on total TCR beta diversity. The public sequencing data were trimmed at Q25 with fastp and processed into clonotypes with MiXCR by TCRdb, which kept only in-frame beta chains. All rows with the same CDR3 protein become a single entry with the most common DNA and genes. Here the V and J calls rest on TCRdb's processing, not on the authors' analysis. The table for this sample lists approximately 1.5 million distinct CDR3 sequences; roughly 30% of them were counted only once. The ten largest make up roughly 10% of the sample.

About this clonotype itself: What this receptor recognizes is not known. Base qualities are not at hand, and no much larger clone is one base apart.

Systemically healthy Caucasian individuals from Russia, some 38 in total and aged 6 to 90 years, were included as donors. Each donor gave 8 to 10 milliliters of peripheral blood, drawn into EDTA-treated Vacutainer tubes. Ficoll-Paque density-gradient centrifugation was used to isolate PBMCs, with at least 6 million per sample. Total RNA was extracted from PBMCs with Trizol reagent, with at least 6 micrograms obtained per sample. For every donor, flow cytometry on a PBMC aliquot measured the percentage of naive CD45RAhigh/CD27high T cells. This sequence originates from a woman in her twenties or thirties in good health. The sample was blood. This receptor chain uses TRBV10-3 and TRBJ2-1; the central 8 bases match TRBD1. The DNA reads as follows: TGTGCCATCACCTCGGGACAGGCAGTGAATGAGCAGTTCTTC. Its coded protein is CAITSGQAVNEQFF.